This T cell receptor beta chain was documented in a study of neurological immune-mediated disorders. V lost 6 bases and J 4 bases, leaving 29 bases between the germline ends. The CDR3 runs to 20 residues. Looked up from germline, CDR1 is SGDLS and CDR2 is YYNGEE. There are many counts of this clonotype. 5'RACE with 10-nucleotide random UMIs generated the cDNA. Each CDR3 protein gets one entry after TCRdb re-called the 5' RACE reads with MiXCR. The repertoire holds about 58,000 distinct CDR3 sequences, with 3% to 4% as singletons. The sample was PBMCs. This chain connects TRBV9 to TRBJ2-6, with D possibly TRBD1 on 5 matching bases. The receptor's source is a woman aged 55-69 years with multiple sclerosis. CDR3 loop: CASNHINDLLDRRGANVLTF. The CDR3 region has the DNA TGTGCCAGCAACCATATAAACGACCTCCTTGACAGAAGGGGGGCCAACGTCCTGACTTTC.